In this sample, the clone carrying this TCR beta chain turned up a few times. Its antigen is still unknown. The sample comes from a study of CD8 T cells in ankylosing spondylitis. Study-level results: A TCR beta motif of several highly homologous variants seemed to mark ankylosing spondylitis blood. Relatively rare in peripheral blood, disease-linked clones were also CD8+.

TCRdb re-called the 5' RACE reads with MiXCR, one entry per CDR3 protein. The table has some 840,000 distinct CDR3 sequences, around 11% seen once. Trimming removed 5 bases from V and 9 bases from J, with 17 bases in between. The germline V gene encodes CDR1 SGHVS and CDR2 FNYEAQ. The length of the CDR3 is 15 residues. This TCR derives from a male donor with ankylosing spondylitis. The sample comprised blood, either unsorted or a sorted T cell fraction (not recorded which). The chain links TRBV7-6 to TRBJ1-6; D unresolved. The CDR3 is CASSLVVGLGSPLHF. CDR3 DNA sequence: TGTGCCAGCAGCCTGGTCGTCGGCTTGGGTTCACCCCTCCACTTT.